A selection of T cell receptor beta chains follows, all from one sample in a study of shared clonotypes between healthy human individuals. Profiled with immunoSEQ multiplex PCR; TCRdb holds only in-frame clones, not every one. The sample has roughly 2,500,000 clones; approximately 93% are singletons. Sequencing input: naive CD4+ T cells from PBMCs. These receptors came from a man younger than 35 in good health. Some clones in this sample may be carry-over from other donors' samples. Each CDR3 is given with its conserved first and last residue.

v_gene	CDR3aa
TRBV6-6	CASSYSDSSYEQYF
TRBV7-2	CASSPLAGGVTDTQYF
TRBV28	CASSLLGGGGLYEQYF
TRBV5-6	CASTPPGTRGTDTQYF
TRBV30	CACPGGYNEQFF
TRBV7-3	CASSRRTQRENTGELFF
TRBV5-1	CASSTRDQGAGYGYTF
TRBV7-2	CASSRSGKNSYEQYF
TRBV15	CATSRTGGGYEQYF
TRBV18	CASSPPTGQDEQYF
TRBV28	CASSSPASGSAGSYNEQFF
TRBV27	CASSLFTDRGTYEQYF
TRBV19	CASMVGGAGEKLFF
TRBV19	CASSQHPWGEKLFF
TRBV7-2	CASSSPTGGEQFF
TRBV7-3	CASSPRTSGRRVEQFF
TRBV5-4	CASSLGLAAQETQYF
TRBV5-4	CASSPGTSGSNYEQYF
TRBV30	CAWSVPYEQYF
TRBV6-1	CASSEKGTVYGYTF
TRBV18	CASSPKRPPLTDTQYF
TRBV28	CASSPHPWASNQPQHF
TRBV15	CATSRPVGFDQPQHF
TRBV5-1	CASSLAPDGANEKLFF
TRBV5-4	CASSWGSGRPTYEQYF
TRBV4-1	CASSQDIAGKDTQYF